Shown below are 14 T cell receptor beta chains from a single sample sequenced in a study of T cell responses to AZD1222 COVID-19 vaccine. Profiled with immunoSEQ multiplex PCR; TCRdb holds only in-frame clones, not every one. The profile shows approximately 170,000 clones, more than 85% of them singletons. Source: peripheral blood, taken on day 0 of AZD1222 vaccination. All receptors come from an adult in good health.

J is TRBJ1-5 and V is TRBV19; the D is unclear. CDR3 length: 17 amino acids. In germline, CDR1 is LNHDA, CDR2 SQIVND (reference sequence). The V and J ends lost 3 bases and 3 bases respectively, with 18 bases between them. This chain's CDR3 is CASSIASLLGSNQPQHF. The CDR3 nucleotides are TGTGCCAGTAGTATCGCCTCCTTATTGGGGTCCAATCAGCCCCAGCATTTT.

In its sample, this clone was seen a few times. The gene calls are TRBV2 and TRBJ1-6; TRBD1 is a possible D gene (6 bases). The CDR3 covers 13 residues. Germline V lookup: CDR1 SNHLY, CDR2 FYNNEI. V lost 1 base, J lost 8 bases, and 6 bases lay in between. The CDR3 loop reads CASSEGQDSPLHF. The CDR3 DNA reads TGTGCCAGCAGTGAAGGACAGGATTCACCCCTCCACTTT.

This chain joins TRBV7-9 and TRBJ2-7; TRBD2 is a possible D gene (6 bases). Germline V CDR1 and CDR2: SEHNR, FQNEAQ (reference sequence). V lost 5 bases to trimming and J lost 2 bases, with 13 bases between them. CDR3 length: 14 amino acids. CDR3 loop: CASSPPPSAYEQYF. DNA for the CDR3: TGTGCCAGCAGCCCTCCGCCTAGCGCCTACGAGCAGTACTTC.

The rearrangement uses TRBV6-5 and TRBJ1-1, with D perhaps matching TRBD1 (5 bases). The V gene's germline CDR1 is MNHEY and CDR2 SVGAGI. Trimming shortened V by 6 bases and J by 1 base, and 9 bases separated the two germline ends. The CDR3 spans 13 residues. The CDR3: CASRRDGNTEAFF. DNA of the CDR3: TGTGCCAGCAGAAGGGACGGGAACACTGAAGCTTTCTTT.

The CDR3 loop is CASSVGTGSYEQYF. The CDR3, as DNA: TGTGCCAGCAGTGTCGGGACAGGGTCCTACGAGCAGTACTTC. This chain connects TRBV2 to TRBJ2-7, with 9 bases identical to TRBD1. The V segment lost 4 bases and the J segment 1 base; nucleotides outside the gene matches: 2. Germline V CDR1 and CDR2: SNHLY, FYNNEI. The CDR3 contains 14 residues.

The genes are TRBV12-5 and TRBJ2-1; 10 nucleotides line up with TRBD1. The V segment lost 1 base and the J segment 5 bases; nucleotides outside the gene matches: 8. Germline V CDR1 and CDR2: LGHNT, FRNRAP. The CDR3 length is 17 residues. The chain's CDR3 is CASGLGFRDRGHNEQFF. CDR3 sequence (DNA): TGTGCTAGTGGTTTGGGTTTCCGGGACAGGGGCCACAATGAGCAGTTCTTC.

The chain combines TRBV27 with TRBJ2-6; TRBD2 agrees at 12 bases. Per the germline V gene, CDR1 is MNHEY and CDR2 is SMNVEV (reference sequence). The CDR3 is 19 residues long. Unmatched junction bases numbered 7, after V lost 4 bases and J lost 0 bases. CDR3 in DNA: TGTGCCAGCAGTTCTCGGACTAGCGGGATACACTCTGGGGCCAACGTCCTGACTTTC. This encodes CASSSRTSGIHSGANVLTF.

The rearrangement joins TRBV5-1 to TRBJ1-2; D remains ambiguous. The germline V gene encodes CDR1 SGHRS and CDR2 YFSETQ. Trimming took 4 bases from V and 3 from J, leaving 16 bases between them. The CDR3 is made up of 15 amino acids. CDR3: CASSPSNPHYYGYTF. The CDR3 region has the DNA TGCGCCAGCAGCCCCTCAAATCCACATTACTATGGCTACACCTTC.

The CDR3 DNA sequence: TGTGCCAGCAGCTTAATGAGGGGCGAACAGCCCCAGCATTTT. Amino acids: CASSLMRGEQPQHF. The chain carries TRBV7-2 and TRBJ1-5, with a tentative D call TRBD1 (5 bases). V shed 2 bases and J shed 7 bases, with 12 bases lying between them. The CDR3 contains 14 residues. Germline CDR1 is SGHTA and CDR2 is FQGNSA.

J is TRBJ1-1 and V is TRBV6-5, with no clear D. Germline CDR1 MNHEY, CDR2 SVGAGI. The CDR3 covers 12 residues. The germline V and J ends were trimmed by 8 bases and 0 bases, with 7 bases remaining between them. For the CDR3, the DNA is TGTGCCAGCGAAGGGTTGAACACTGAAGCTTTCTTT. Its translation: CASEGLNTEAFF.

V usage is TRBV29-1 and J usage is TRBJ1-1, with D unclear. Germline V gives CDR1 SQVTM, CDR2 ANQGSEA. The CDR3 extends over 14 amino acids. Trimming removed 4 bases from V and 1 base from J, with 13 bases in between. For the CDR3, the DNA is TGCAGCGTTGTCCGACCGGTGTCGAACACTGAAGCTTTCTTT. Protein sequence: CSVVRPVSNTEAFF.

The chain uses TRBV11-2 and TRBJ1-1; D not resolved. There are 13 residues in the CDR3. Germline CDR1 and CDR2: SGHAT and FQNNGV. Trimming took off 5 bases at V and 7 bases at J, with 14 bases between the two ends. The CDR3 is CASSPGGPLEAFF. CDR3 DNA: TGTGCCAGCAGCCCGGGAGGGCCCCTTGAAGCTTTCTTT.

This rearrangement joins TRBV7-8 to TRBJ2-3; D is ambiguous. There are 15 residues in the CDR3. The V end was cut by 1 base, the J end by 2 bases, with 10 bases between. Germline values: CDR1 SGHVS, CDR2 FQNEAQ. CDR3: CASSLVTSLTDTQYF. DNA of the CDR3: TGTGCCAGCAGCTTAGTCACCAGTCTCACAGATACGCAGTATTTT.

The rearrangement joins TRBV27 to TRBJ1-1; D gene unclear. Trimming pared 3 bases from V and 1 base from J, leaving 6 bases between. CDR3 length: 13 amino acids. Germline V gene sequence: CDR1 MNHEY, CDR2 SMNVEV (reference sequence). In DNA, the CDR3 is TGTGCCAGCAGTTTGATTCCGAACACTGAAGCTTTCTTT. The encoded protein is CASSLIPNTEAFF.